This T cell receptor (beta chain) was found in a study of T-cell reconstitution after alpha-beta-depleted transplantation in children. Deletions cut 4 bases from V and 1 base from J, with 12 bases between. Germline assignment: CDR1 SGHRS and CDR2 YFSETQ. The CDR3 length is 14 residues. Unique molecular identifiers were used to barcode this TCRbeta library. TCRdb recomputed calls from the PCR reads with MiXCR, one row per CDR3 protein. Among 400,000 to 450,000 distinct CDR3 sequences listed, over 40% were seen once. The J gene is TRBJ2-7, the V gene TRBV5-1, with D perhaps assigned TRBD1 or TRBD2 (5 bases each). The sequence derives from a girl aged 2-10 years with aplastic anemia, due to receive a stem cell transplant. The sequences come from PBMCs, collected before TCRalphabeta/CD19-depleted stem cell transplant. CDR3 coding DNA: TGCGCCAGCAGCGGGGGTCGAAATTCCTACGAGCAGTACTTC. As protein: CASSGGRNSYEQYF.